The 21 T cell receptor beta chains in this list originate from one sample, sequenced in a study of shared clonotypes between healthy human individuals. The naive CD8 fraction comprised CD45RO-negative cells positively selected for CCR7 and excluded terminally differentiated effector memory CD45RA+ cells. Sequencing used immunoSEQ multiplex PCR; TCRdb keeps in-frame clones, though not all of them. The table includes around 2,100,000 clones, around 96% detected once. The source material was naive CD8+ T cells sorted from blood. These receptors all come from a man between 18 and 35 years old in good health.

The chain links TRBV10-2 to TRBJ1-2; 9 bases align to TRBD1. Per germline, CDR1 WSHSY and CDR2 SAAADI. This CDR3 region has 14 residues. V gave up 9 bases and J gave up 4 bases; unmatched junction bases: 9. As DNA, the CDR3 is TGCGCCAGTGACAACAGGGGGCTCGGCTATGGCTACACCTTC. This encodes CASDNRGLGYGYTF.

This chain links TRBV6-1 with TRBJ2-7; TRBD1 might be the D (5 bases). Deletions cut 5 bases from V and 0 bases from J, with 8 bases between. Germline V gene sequence: CDR1 MNHNS, CDR2 SASEGT. The CDR3 spans 13 residues. The CDR3 loop is CASSTDISYEQYF. DNA for the CDR3: TGTGCCAGCAGTACGGACATCTCCTACGAGCAGTACTTC.

The J gene is TRBJ1-1, the V gene TRBV7-9, with TRBD1 matching 10 bases. The length of the CDR3 is 14 residues. V lost 1 base to trimming and J lost 8 bases; unmatched junction nucleotides: 4. The V gene's germline CDR1 is SEHNR and CDR2 FQNEAQ (reference sequence). The CDR3 spells CASSLVLTGGEAFF. The CDR3 region has the DNA TGTGCCAGCAGCTTAGTACTGACAGGGGGCGAAGCTTTCTTT.

The genes are TRBV19 and TRBJ2-7; the match to TRBD2 covers 13 bases. Germline values: CDR1 LNHDA, CDR2 SQIVND (reference sequence). The CDR3 sequence is 13 residues long. The V gene end was trimmed by 10 bases and the J gene end by 6 bases; junction bases not matched to a gene: 6. The CDR3 region is CATRTSGRAEQYF. As DNA, the CDR3 is TGTGCCACCCGGACTAGCGGGAGAGCCGAGCAGTACTTC.

The chain employs TRBV6-1 and TRBJ2-7; the D gene is possibly TRBD1 (6 bases). Germline V gene sequence: CDR1 MNHNS, CDR2 SASEGT. Trimming left V 7 bases short and J 2 bases short, with 12 bases between. The CDR3 has 13 residues. CDR3 protein: CASKPGTTYEQYF. The CDR3 bases are TGTGCCAGCAAACCCGGGACAACCTACGAGCAGTACTTC.

The chain recombines TRBV6-1 with TRBJ1-2; TRBD1 aligns across 10 bases. J was trimmed by 3 bases and V by 4 bases; bases with no gene match: 11. CDR1 is MNHNS, CDR2 SASEGT, per germline. The CDR3 totals 17 residues. The CDR3 reads CASSGGTGEEGDYGYTF. The CDR3 nucleotides read TGTGCCAGCAGTGGAGGGACAGGGGAGGAGGGGGACTATGGCTACACCTTC.

The V gene is TRBV5-4, the J gene TRBJ1-2, with 10 bases aligning to TRBD1. This CDR3 has 14 residues. J lost 8 bases, V lost 1 base, and 5 bases had no gene match. In germline, CDR1 is SGHNT, CDR2 YYREEE (reference sequence). The CDR3 reads CASSLRGQGYGYTF. The CDR3 DNA reads TGTGCCAGCAGCTTGAGGGGACAGGGGTACGGCTACACCTTC.

V is TRBV4-1 and J is TRBJ1-5; D remains unclear. The V and J ends lost 4 bases and 10 bases respectively, with 14 bases between them. The CDR3 spans 13 residues. From germline, CDR1 is MGHRA and CDR2 YSYEKL. CDR3: CASSPARGGPQHF. The CDR3 DNA follows: TGCGCCAGCAGCCCCGCTCGGGGAGGCCCCCAGCATTTT.

The genes are TRBV6-5 and TRBJ2-7; possibly TRBD1 for D (6 bases). V was trimmed by 3 bases and J by 6 bases, leaving 21 bases between them. Germline loops: CDR1 MNHEY, CDR2 SVGAGI. This CDR3 has 16 residues. The CDR3 reads CASSYLIGAGVGEQYF. The CDR3, as DNA: TGTGCCAGCAGTTATCTCATCGGGGCAGGGGTTGGCGAGCAGTACTTC.

The V gene is TRBV6-1, the J gene TRBJ2-7, with 10 bases identical to TRBD1. CDR1 MNHNS and CDR2 SASEGT come from the germline V gene. V lost 3 bases, J lost 5 bases, and 7 bases stayed unmatched. The CDR3 sequence is 15 residues long. CDR3 region: CASSDLTGGLDEQYF. CDR3 coding DNA: TGTGCCAGCAGTGATCTGACAGGGGGCCTCGACGAGCAGTACTTC.

CDR3 nucleotide sequence: TGTGCCACCAGCGCATACAGGGAAACCTACGAGCAGTACTTC. Translation gives CATSAYRETYEQYF. V and J are TRBV15 and TRBJ2-7; maybe TRBD1 (6 bases). CDR1 and CDR2 from the germline V gene are LNHNV and YYDKDF (reference sequence). The CDR3 loop spans 14 amino acids. The V end lost 5 bases, the J end lost 2 bases, and 13 bases lay between the germline ends.

The V and J genes are TRBV18 and TRBJ2-1; 7 nucleotides line up with TRBD2. V gave up 10 bases and J gave up 2 bases; unmatched junction bases: 14. The CDR3 extends over 16 amino acids. Germline V gene data show CDR1 as KGHSH and CDR2 as LQKENI. The chain's CDR3 is CATSSGRGSTYNEQFF. In nucleotides, the CDR3 is TGTGCCACGTCCTCGGGGCGGGGGTCAACCTACAATGAGCAGTTCTTC.

The chain joins TRBV5-1 to TRBJ2-7, with TRBD1 matching 10 bases. J lost 3 bases, V lost 6 bases, and 9 bases had no gene match. This CDR3 spans 15 amino acids. Germline assignment: CDR1 SGHRS and CDR2 YFSETQ. The CDR3 sequence: CASTQGWDRGYEQYF. The CDR3 region has the DNA TGCGCCAGCACCCAGGGGTGGGACAGGGGCTACGAGCAGTACTTC. Together with reference TRBV5-1 and TRBJ2-7, the CDR3 gives the full variable domain: KAGVTQTPRYLIKTRGQQVTLSCSPISGHRSVSWYQQTPGQGLQFLFEYFSETQRNKGNFPGRFSGRQFSNSRSEMNVSTLELGDSALYLCASTQGWDRGYEQYFGPGTRLTVT.

This clone appeared a single time. The chain employs TRBV27 and TRBJ1-2; unclear D gene. This CDR3 has 14 amino acids. Trimming shortened V by 5 bases and J by 0 bases, and 10 bases separated the two germline ends. Looked up from germline, CDR1 is MNHEY and CDR2 is SMNVEV (reference sequence). DNA for the CDR3: TGTGCCAGCAGTAGGCGAGGAGCTAACTATGGCTACACCTTC. Amino acids: CASSRRGANYGYTF.

The J gene is TRBJ1-5, the V gene TRBV7-9; TRBD1 is a possible D gene (5 bases). The CDR3 covers 13 residues. V was shortened by 2 bases and J by 6 bases, with 8 bases between the two germline ends. Germline CDR1 reads SEHNR; CDR2 reads FQNEAQ (reference sequence). The CDR3 coding sequence is TGTGCCAGCAGCTTATCCGGGACTCAGCCCCAGCATTTT. Its translation is CASSLSGTQPQHF.

The V gene is TRBV7-9, the J gene TRBJ2-1, with a possible D match to TRBD2 (6 bases). CDR3 length: 15 amino acids. Germline V gives CDR1 SEHNR, CDR2 FQNEAQ (reference sequence). Trimming left V 1 base short and J 4 bases short, with 11 bases between. CDR3 nucleotide sequence: TGTGCCAGCAGCTTAGGCGAGCGGGTATACAATGAGCAGTTCTTC. Residues: CASSLGERVYNEQFF.

The V gene is TRBV27, the J gene TRBJ1-2, with D maybe TRBD1 (6 bases). The CDR3 is made up of 14 amino acids. Looked up from germline, CDR1 is MNHEY and CDR2 is SMNVEV (reference sequence). V dropped 5 bases and J dropped 11 bases, with 21 bases sitting between them. As DNA, the CDR3 is TGTGCCAGCAGTCCGGAATCCGGGGACATCCAGTACACCTTC. Residues: CASSPESGDIQYTF.

The CDR3, as DNA: TGCGCCAGCAGCCAGGAGGTTGAGCGGGAGGGCCTATACGAGCAGTACTTC. It codes for CASSQEVEREGLYEQYF. The chain uses TRBV4-3 and TRBJ2-7; 10 bases line up with TRBD2. This CDR3 comprises 17 residues. V trimming: 3 bases; J trimming: 4 bases; junction bases outside the gene matches: 12. Per germline, CDR1 LGHNA and CDR2 YSLEER.

The rearrangement links TRBV7-8 to TRBJ2-3; TRBD2 matches at 9 bases. This CDR3 contains 16 residues. V shed 3 bases and J 1 base; nucleotides not matched to a gene: 5. The germline V gene encodes CDR1 SGHVS and CDR2 FQNEAQ. The CDR3: CASSFLREGGTDTQYF. The CDR3 DNA reads as TGTGCCAGCAGCTTCTTGCGGGAGGGGGGCACAGATACGCAGTATTTT.

V is TRBV13 and J is TRBJ2-7; 11 bases align to TRBD2. Per germline, CDR1 PRHDT and CDR2 FYEKMQ (reference sequence). This CDR3 contains 15 residues. J gave up 3 bases and V 4 bases, and 5 bases lay outside the gene matches. The CDR3 region is CASSSRTSGSYEQYF. CDR3 DNA: TGTGCCAGCAGCTCAAGAACTAGCGGGAGCTACGAGCAGTACTTC.

The chain carries TRBV29-1 and TRBJ2-7; 10 bases map to TRBD2. CDR1 and CDR2 (germline): SQVTM, ANQGSEA. V dropped 0 bases and J dropped 5; count of bases not matched to a gene: 13. The CDR3 spans 17 residues. The CDR3 is CSVEDFMTGTSVHEQYF. In nucleotides, the CDR3 is TGCAGCGTTGAAGATTTTATGACCGGGACTAGCGTCCACGAGCAGTACTTC.